One sample yielded the 10 T cell receptor beta chains listed below, sequenced in a study of T cells in Graves' hyperthyroidism and ophthalmopathy. Amplification targeted TCR beta CDR3 regions from RNA transcripts. During a first-round RT-PCR of the TCR CDR3, the HTBI primer set was used. TCRdb passed the multiplex PCR reads through MiXCR, listing each CDR3 protein once. The sample lists hundreds of thousands of distinct CDR3 sequences, roughly 15% occurring once. Material: blood. The receptors shown here come from a woman aged 40 to 50 with Graves' ophthalmopathy.

In its sample, this clonotype was seen many times. The chain employs TRBV28 and TRBJ2-2; TRBD2 is a possible D gene (6 bases). The CDR3 extends over 13 amino acids. Trimming removed 6 bases at V and 9 bases at J, with 14 bases between. Germline V gene lookup returns CDR1 MDHEN and CDR2 SYDVKM. The CDR3 reads CASRGLGPRELFF. The CDR3 coding sequence is TGTGCCAGCAGGGGACTGGGGCCTCGGGAGCTGTTTTTT. Filled out from reference TRBV28 and TRBJ2-2, the complete variable domain reads DVKVTQSSRYLVKRTGEKVFLECVQDMDHENMFWYRQDPGLGLRLIYFSYDVKMKEKGDIPEGYSVSREKKERFSLILESASTNQTSMYLCASRGLGPRELFFGEGSRLTVL.

The CDR3 loop reads CASGIQGIYGYTF. CDR3 DNA sequence: TGTGCCAGCGGCATACAGGGGATCTATGGCTACACCTTC. This chain connects TRBV11-3 to TRBJ1-2, with 7 bases fitting TRBD1. Trimming at V came to 8 bases and at J to 4 bases, leaving 7 bases not matched to a gene. Per the germline V gene, CDR1 is SGHNT and CDR2 is YENEEA. The CDR3 has 13 amino acids. Full variable domain (rest looked up from reference TRBV11-3 and TRBJ1-2): EAGVVQSPRYKIIEKKQPVAFWCNPISGHNTLYWYLQNLGQGPELLIRYENEEAVDDSQLPKDRFSAERLKGVDSTLKIQPAELGDSAVYLCASGIQGIYGYTFGSGTRLTVV.

This clonotype was seen at least ten times. The chain uses TRBV12-3 or TRBV12-4 and TRBJ2-7; unclear D gene. CDR3 length: 11 residues. With 2 bases removed from V and 6 bases from J, the gap between germline ends came to 5 bases. In nucleotides, the CDR3 is TGTGCCAGCAGTTTAAGAGCCGAGCAGTACTTC. Translating it yields CASSLRAEQYF.

The V call is TRBV20-1, the J call TRBJ1-2, with D possibly TRBD1 on 6 matching bases. CDR1 DFQATT and CDR2 SNEGSKA come from the germline V gene (reference sequence). Trimming left V 6 bases short and J 8 bases short, with 22 bases between. The CDR3 loop spans 14 amino acids. The CDR3 DNA sequence: TGCAGTGCCACCAAGGACAGAAATACCCGAGGCTACACCTTC. This codes for CSATKDRNTRGYTF.

The table lists this clonotype with many counts. The rearrangement links TRBV2 to TRBJ2-3; D perhaps matches TRBD2 (6 bases). CDR1 and CDR2 from the germline V gene are SNHLY and FYNNEI. V was clipped by 6 bases and J by 0 bases, with 13 bases between them. The CDR3 consists of 15 residues. This CDR3 reads CASSSDYSSTDTQYF. CDR3 coding DNA: TGTGCCAGCAGCTCGGACTACTCTAGCACAGATACGCAGTATTTT. The variable domain in full, with the rest retrieved from reference TRBV2 and TRBJ2-3, is EPEVTQTPSHQVTQMGQEVILRCVPISNHLYFYWYRQILGQKVEFLVSFYNNEISEKSEIFDDQFSVERPDGSNFTLKIRSTKLEDSAMYFCASSSDYSSTDTQYFGPGTRLTVL.

This chain connects TRBV4-1 to TRBJ1-2; D is uncertain. This CDR3 is 15 amino acids long. The germline gives CDR1 MGHRA, CDR2 YSYEKL. Trimming left V 2 bases short and J 0 bases short, with 10 bases between. The CDR3 loop is CASSQSRTANYGYTF. CDR3 nucleotides: TGCGCCAGCAGCCAAAGTCGCACAGCTAACTATGGCTACACCTTC.

This clonotype was counted many times. The chain carries TRBV28 and TRBJ1-2, with D uncertain. In germline, CDR1 is MDHEN, CDR2 SYDVKM. The CDR3 runs 13 residues. V was pared by 5 bases and J by 8 bases, with 15 bases between. The CDR3 region has the DNA TGTGCCAGCAGTCAGGACCTTAAAGGAGGCTACACCTTC. This gives the protein CASSQDLKGGYTF.

In its sample, this clonotype was seen a few times. The chain is built from TRBV19 and TRBJ2-2; D gene uncertain. CDR3 length equals 15 residues. The germline CDR1 and CDR2 sequences are LNHDA and SQIVND (reference sequence). V was shortened by 1 base and J by 3 bases, with 9 bases between the two germline ends. The CDR3 DNA reads as TGTGCCAGTAGTATAGTAACATCGGACACCGGGGAGCTGTTTTTT. Encoded protein: CASSIVTSDTGELFF.

This clonotype showed up just a few times. The V call is TRBV19, the J call TRBJ1-1; D is possibly TRBD1 (5 bases). The germline V gene has CDR1 LNHDA and CDR2 SQIVND (reference sequence). This CDR3 is built from 14 residues. V dropped 4 bases and J dropped 2 bases, with 11 bases sitting between them. CDR3 residues: CASSTGPANTEAFF. CDR3 nucleotide sequence: TGTGCCAGTAGTACGGGACCCGCTAACACTGAAGCTTTCTTT.

This clonotype was recorded a few times. The chain has TRBV20-1 and TRBJ1-4; D may be TRBD1 (5 bases). The germline gives CDR1 DFQATT, CDR2 SNEGSKA (reference sequence). The CDR3 extends over 13 amino acids. The V gene lost 3 bases and the J gene lost 6 bases, with 11 bases spanning the gap. The CDR3 here is CSARSGSYEKLFF. The CDR3 DNA sequence: TGCAGTGCTAGGTCAGGGTCTTATGAAAAACTGTTTTTT.